The TCR beta chain under discussion was sequenced for a study of graft-versus-host responses after intestinal transplantation. Whole-study findings and limits: Early post-transplant HvG declines were associated with peak circulating GvH clone levels. Recipient bone marrow held GvH clones, some seen earlier in ileum or blood.

Libraries were prepared by immunoSEQ multiplex PCR; TCRdb keeps only in-frame clonotypes and omits some of them. The top ten hold around 3.6% of the sample, which has over 15,000 clones, roughly 81% seen once. This clone was detected a few times. Its antigen is still unknown. Per germline, CDR1 MNHEY and CDR2 SVGAGI. The CDR3 consists of 16 residues. V was pared by 0 bases and J by 2 bases, with 1 base of the junction left unmatched. Graft specimens yielded both intraepithelial and lamina propria lymphocytes. This sample comprised ileum tissue, obtained 14 days after transplant. The clonotype originates from a human patient who received an intestinal transplant, so some T cells may come from the graft donor. The chain uses TRBV6-5 and TRBJ1-5, with 10 positions matching TRBD1. In DNA, the CDR3 is TGTGCCAGCAGTTACTCGGACAGGGGGGGCAATCAGCCCCAGCATTTT. Translated, it gives CASSYSDRGGNQPQHF.